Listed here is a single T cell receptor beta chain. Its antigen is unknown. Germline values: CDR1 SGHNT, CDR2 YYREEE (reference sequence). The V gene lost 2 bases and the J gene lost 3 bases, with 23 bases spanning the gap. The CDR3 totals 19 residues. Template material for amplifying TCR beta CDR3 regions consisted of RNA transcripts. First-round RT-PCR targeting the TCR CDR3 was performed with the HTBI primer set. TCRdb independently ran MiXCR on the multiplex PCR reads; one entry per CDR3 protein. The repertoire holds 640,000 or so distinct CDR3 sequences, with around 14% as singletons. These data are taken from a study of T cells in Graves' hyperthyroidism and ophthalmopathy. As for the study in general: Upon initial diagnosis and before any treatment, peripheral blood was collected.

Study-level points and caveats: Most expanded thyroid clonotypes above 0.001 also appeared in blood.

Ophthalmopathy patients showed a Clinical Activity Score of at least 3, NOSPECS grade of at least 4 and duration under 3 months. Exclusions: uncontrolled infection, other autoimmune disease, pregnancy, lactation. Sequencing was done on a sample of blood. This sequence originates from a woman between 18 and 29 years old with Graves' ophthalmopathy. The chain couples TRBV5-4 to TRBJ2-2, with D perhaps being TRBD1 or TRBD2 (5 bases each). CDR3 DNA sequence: TGTGCCAGCAGCTTAGTTTGGGACCCAGGGAGTCCCTACACCGGGGAGCTGTTTTTT. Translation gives CASSLVWDPGSPYTGELFF.